The source of this TCR beta chain is a study of blood T cell repertoires in COVID-19. Study-wide context: The United States, Italy and Spain supplied acute and convalescent COVID-19 samples. From T cells, B-cell-depleted T cells, or PBMCs came the material, which was cDNA or gDNA.

Per the study methods: Reference gene primer amplification in the assay estimated nucleated cell counts. TCRdb keeps only in-frame clones here, not all; method: immunoSEQ multiplex PCR. That table is the source of V, J and clone size, and D and trimming were worked out from the DNA. The data show some 190,000 clones, roughly 84% seen once. Per the germline V gene, CDR1 is WNHNN and CDR2 is SYGVQD (reference sequence). This CDR3 is built from 14 residues. V lost 9 bases and J 0 bases, leaving 13 bases between the germline ends. The sequence came from a woman at least 80 years old with acute or convalescent COVID-19. This rearrangement joins TRBV10-1 to TRBJ2-3; D is possibly TRBD1 (5 bases). What was sequenced was peripheral blood. The chain's CDR3 is CARSGRASTDTQYF. The CDR3 coding sequence is TGCGCCAGATCTGGCAGGGCTAGCACAGATACGCAGTATTTT.